These 2 T cell receptor beta chains were sequenced from one sample in a study of cytomegalovirus exposure and HLA in healthy donors. It was with 60 Vbeta and 13 Jbeta primers that the PCR ran. Libraries were prepared by immunoSEQ multiplex PCR; TCRdb keeps only in-frame clonotypes and omits some of them. The repertoire consists of about 100,000 clones, with roughly 74% occurring once and the leading ten covering about 1.9%. The sample comprised PBMCs. The receptors were gathered from a woman aged 40-49 years in good health and CMV-seronegative.

This rearrangement joins TRBV5-8 to TRBJ2-7, with D perhaps matching TRBD2 (6 bases). The CDR3 has 16 amino acids. Germline loops: CDR1 SGHTS, CDR2 YDEGEE. The ends were cut back, 0 bases at V and 3 bases at J, with 16 bases in the middle. The CDR3 loop reads CASSLEAGSLFYEQYF. CDR3 nucleotides: TGTGCCAGCAGCTTGGAGGCGGGATCGCTTTTCTACGAGCAGTACTTC.

The chain links TRBV14 to TRBJ1-2, with D unresolved. CDR1 is SGHDN and CDR2 is FVKESK in the germline V gene. Between the trimmed V and J ends, which lost 0 bases and 3 bases, there was a span of 8 bases. The length of the CDR3 is 14 residues. CDR3 protein: CASSQDGGDYGYTF. As DNA, the CDR3 is TGTGCCAGCAGCCAAGATGGAGGAGACTATGGCTACACCTTC.